This note documents a single TCR beta chain sequence. RNA transcripts served as the template for amplifying TCR beta CDR3 regions. The HTBI set primed first-round TCR CDR3 RT-PCR. MiXCR was run by TCRdb on the multiplex PCR reads, yielding one entry per CDR3 protein. The data contain hundreds of thousands of distinct CDR3 sequences, 11% to 15% of them seen just once; the ten biggest clones take up 10% to 13%. This sample is drawn from a study of T cells in Graves' hyperthyroidism and ophthalmopathy. The V and J ends lost 4 bases and 6 bases, in that order; junction bases with no gene match: 7. Germline V CDR1 and CDR2: KGHSH, LQKENI. This CDR3 has 14 residues. PBMCs stemmed from approximately 10 ml fresh peripheral blood.

This chain connects TRBV18 to TRBJ2-7, with TRBD1 matching over 9 bases. The clonotype was recovered from a woman younger than 35 with Graves' hyperthyroidism. Sequencing input: blood. CDR3 sequence (DNA): TGTGCCAGCTCACTGGGGACAGGGCCAGTCGAGCAGTACTTC. The encoded protein is CASSLGTGPVEQYF.